The T cell receptor beta chain described here comes from a study of cytomegalovirus exposure and HLA in healthy donors (dated by TCRdb to 2016 to 2017). Turning to the overall study: An earlier analysis of fewer than 750 of the donors reported 250 to 300 Gb of sequence data and 117 million unique TCR beta sequences obtained from roughly 170 million T cells. Roughly 290 gigabases of sequencing data and around 90 million unique TCR sequences made up an early release that covered approximately 620 HLA-typed donors. Of the approximately 400 genotyped donors, around 81% fell in the genetic ancestry cluster associated with self-reported Caucasian donors. The study aimed to test whether signatures of past pathogen exposure could be identified by cataloging public T cell receptors. The T cell repertoires of 700 or so subjects were profiled by immunosequencing and related to cytomegalovirus serostatus. Besides the first cohort of more than 650 subjects, a separate validation cohort made up of roughly 120 different subjects was used. The study combined high-throughput TCR immunosequencing, statistical association of individual TCRs with disease status, and machine learning to predict cytomegalovirus infection status. A later analysis re-examined previously published TCR beta repertoires from 500 to 700 donors and added high-resolution HLA genotyping to investigate patterns of TCR occurrence. Rather than using new phenotypic data, the later analysis identified candidate immune exposures from TCR beta sequences and from how often those sequences occurred across donors. An earlier analysis of approximately 640 of the donors applied high-throughput TCR beta sequencing to assess whether each TCR beta V gene segment acted as functional or pseudogenic. Donor age, sex, ethnicity and CMV serostatus were collected together with the repertoire data. Genome-wide SNP genotypes for about 65% of the 666 donors were used in a later genetic analysis, which treated that subset as a discovery cohort. Every repertoire in the discovery cohort had been generated on one and the same sequencing platform. HLA typing included class I and class II loci at four-digit resolution. Typing coverage varied by locus: roughly 629-630 donors for A, B, C, DRB1 and DQB1; roughly 500 for DQA1; nearly 610 for DPA1; approximately 490 for DPB1. Four or five DR-DQ haplotypes were treated as single units for association and clustering because of strong linkage in the cohort. On average, around 230,000 unique TCR beta nucleotide sequences were sequenced per donor among 398 genotyped donors of the cohort, with 15% to 20% of those sequences being non-productive. Study-wide conclusions, independent of this receptor: In a later analysis, some 18,000 TCR beta sequences were associated with specific HLA alleles at a false discovery rate of 0.05. A later genetic analysis associated a missense DCLRE1C variant with V-gene and J-gene trimming of TCR beta chains, and an independent cohort replicated the association. Immune exposure information for the cohort was limited to CMV serostatus. Most TCR sequences were observed very rarely across donors, whereas some public TCRs were present in many individuals. About 15 rarely observed V segments, including chromosome 9 orphons, were excluded from the earlier analysis of a few hundred of the donors because counts were too low. In a later analysis, several top co-occurrence clusters were reported to appear linked to parvovirus B19, influenza, CMV and Epstein-Barr virus. Some IMGT-functional V segments, including TRBV6-2 and TRBV6-3, could not be distinguished by the 87-base-pair reads and were therefore excluded. In a later analysis, the rate of TCR association differed among HLA loci, with DRB1 alleles having the most associated TCRs and HLA-C alleles having the fewest. A cluster of highly shared sequence variants was judged likely to be a technical artifact of the sequencing pipeline. According to the authors, the approach could potentially be generalized to other disease states and immunological phenotypes. According to a later analysis, most CMV-associated TCR beta chains appeared to be HLA-restricted, and the HLA associations seemed to be driven largely by CMV exposure. Correlated functional status among segregating V segments might reflect linkage disequilibrium, but an unknown experimental factor could not be ruled out. When HLA alleles, especially DR and DQ, strongly co-occurred, TCR associations were difficult to assign to individual alleles. The presence/absence analyses assumed that sequencing depth was roughly uniform across donors, and that assumption may not be true. The study gave a list of around 170 TCR beta chains associated with cytomegalovirus. A later analysis found that HLA-associated TCR beta chains were more clonally expanded and had lower generation probabilities than equally common non-associated chains. In this cohort, only TCR beta chains were sequenced, and detectable features were limited by the absence of alpha or paired-chain data. In an earlier analysis of around 600 of the donors, most TCR beta V segments appeared in productive rearrangements about 87% or about 30% of the time, broadly matching IMGT annotations. The classifier was reported to diagnose cytomegalovirus status with high specificity and sensitivity in both the original cohort and the validation cohort. In vitro tests confirmed that three of the cytomegalovirus-associated TCR beta chains recognize cytomegalovirus antigens. According to a later genetic analysis, donors in an Asian-associated ancestry cluster had fewer N-insertions in productive TCRs than the roughly 700-donor mean. A further reported finding was that TCR beta sequences accurately predicted the HLA-A and HLA-B alleles for most subjects in the first cohort. HLA typing was unavailable for some donors at each locus, so association tests used only the typed subset.

This clone was seen a few times. No cognate antigen has been identified for it. No qualities accompany the bases; no much larger clone lies one base away. Libraries were constructed by the immunoSEQ multiplex PCR assay. For the multiplex PCR, a mixture combining 60 forward primers for TCR Vbeta segments and 13 reverse primers for TCR Jbeta segments was used. The CDR3 region of rearranged TCR beta genes was amplified from genomic DNA by a multiplex PCR assay. On the Illumina HiSeq System, the amplified TCR beta libraries were sequenced as 87-base-pair reads. Per the source publication's procedure: Across the 670 or so repertoires, a later analysis counted 75 million to 90 million unique TCR beta chains, roughly 11 million of which were shared by at least two donors. Raw reads were error-corrected and collapsed into unique sequences with a nearest-neighbor algorithm that merged closely related sequences to remove PCR and sequencing errors. CDR3 sequences were aligned to IMGT reference sequences to assign V, D and J gene segments. Each retained sequence needed at least a six-nucleotide match to both a V gene segment and a J gene segment. A rearrangement counted as productive if the CDR3 had no stop codons and remained in frame with V and J, and every other rearrangement counted as non-productive. CDR3 was defined by IMGT convention, running from the second conserved V-encoded cysteine to the conserved J-encoded phenylalanine. The earlier analysis of some 600 of the donors excluded sequences that lacked an unambiguous match to a single V gene segment. In an earlier analysis of around 600 of the donors, V segments were called functional above 56.7% productive rearrangements and were called segregating when the between-donor standard deviation exceeded 5%. To diagnose cytomegalovirus status from the catalog of TCR beta chain sequences, a statistical classification framework was built. In a later analysis, V and J genes were assigned by comparing TCR nucleotide sequences against IMGT/GENE-DB human TR gene sequences. In a later analysis, CDR3 sequences and most-parsimonious VDJ recombination scenarios were assigned using the TCRdist pipeline. In a later analysis, every TCR beta chain was defined by the combination of its CDR3 amino acid sequence and its V-gene family, and reads without a unique V-gene family were dropped. In a later analysis, 500 to 700 highly shared, low-generation-probability nucleotide sequences were removed to address suspected cross-contamination and a sequencing artifact. A later analysis calculated a clonal expansion index for each public chain from normalized within-repertoire ranks of inferred template counts. In a later analysis, generation probabilities were computed using a VDJ recombination model fitted to out-of-frame rearrangements, and the results were checked against IGoR. In a later analysis, hypergeometric tests were used to score TCR-TCR, TCR-HLA and TCR-CMV co-occurrence, with a repertoire-size bias correction applied to TCR pairs. A later analysis estimated false discovery rates by permuting HLA or CMV assignments 20 times. In a later analysis, co-occurring TCRs were grouped with DBSCAN, and TCRdist sequence similarity was added when clustering was performed within HLA-allele-positive subsets. Repertoires with fewer than 30,000 or more than 120,000 public chains were left out of co-occurrence clustering, as were about 5 repertoires with anomalous nucleotide sharing. TCRdb retrieved this table from immuneACCESS and kept in-frame rearrangements only. Not all clones are present; in checked studies, unresolved V genes account for under half, and no reason is known for the remainder. V and J calls and clone size are copied from that table; D and trimming were computed from the DNA. Counted in this sample were around 150,000 clones; around three quarters of them appeared once. The top ten clones comprise 3.5% to 4.5% of the sample.

For CDR1 and CDR2, the germline V gene lists SGHDN and FVKESK. Spanning cysteine to phenylalanine, the CDR3 consists of 15 amino acids. Just CDR3 DNA is preserved here, 45 bases in frame from base 1. Relative to germline, V is missing 1 base and J is missing 5 bases, with 5 bases of the junction outside any gene match. In total, 500 to 700 healthy bone marrow donors made up the cohort. Cohort members were all nominally healthy when sampled, although unrecorded immune exposures were likely present. The donor was CMV seropositive and belonged to the group of around 300 seropositive cohort members. A peripheral blood sample was provided by each donor, and peripheral blood mononuclear cells were used for TCR beta sequencing. The Qiagen DNeasy Blood Extraction Kit was used to extract genomic DNA from the blood cell samples.

The sequence links TRBV14 to TRBJ2-5, with TRBD2 identical over 9 junction bases. The specimen was PBMCs. The receptor comes from a man in his thirties or forties in good health and CMV-seropositive. The CDR3 protein sequence reads: CASSQGTSDLETQYF. DNA sequence: TGTGCCAGCAGCCAAGGGACTAGCGACTTGGAGACCCAGTACTTC.